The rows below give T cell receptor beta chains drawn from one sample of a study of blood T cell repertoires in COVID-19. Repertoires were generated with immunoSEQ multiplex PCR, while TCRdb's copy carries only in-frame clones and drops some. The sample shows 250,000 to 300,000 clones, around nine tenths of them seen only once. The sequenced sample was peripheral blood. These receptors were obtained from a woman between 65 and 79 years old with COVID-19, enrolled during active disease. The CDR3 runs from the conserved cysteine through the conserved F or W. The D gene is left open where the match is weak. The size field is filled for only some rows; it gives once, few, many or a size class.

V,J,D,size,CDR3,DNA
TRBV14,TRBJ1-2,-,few,CASSQEGGGYGYTF,TGTGCCAGCAGCCAAGAAGGGGGTGGCTATGGCTACACCTTC
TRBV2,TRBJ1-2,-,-,CASSQGRRYGYTF,TGTGCCAGCAGTCAGGGCCGCCGCTATGGCTACACCTTC
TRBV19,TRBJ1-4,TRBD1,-,CASTGQGFEKLFF,TGTGCCAGTACGGGACAGGGTTTCGAAAAACTGTTTTTT
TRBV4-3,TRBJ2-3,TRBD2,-,CASSQDFGGSTQYF,TGCGCCAGCAGCCAAGATTTTGGCGGGAGCACGCAGTATTTT
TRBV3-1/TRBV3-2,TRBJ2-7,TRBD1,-,CASSEFGTGSGNEQYF,TGTGCCAGCAGCGAATTTGGGACAGGGAGCGGCAACGAGCAGTACTTC
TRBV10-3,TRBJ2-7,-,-,CAIGFSGDEQYF,TGTGCCATCGGTTTTAGTGGTGACGAGCAGTACTTC
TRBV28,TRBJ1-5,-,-,CASLRVGSGQPQHF,TGTGCCAGCTTACGCGTGGGGAGCGGTCAGCCCCAGCATTTT
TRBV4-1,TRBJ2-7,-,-,CASSQKKPGPSYEQYF,TGCGCCAGCAGCCAAAAAAAGCCAGGGCCCTCCTACGAGCAGTACTTC
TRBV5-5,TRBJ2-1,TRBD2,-,CASSPGLAGVGSYYNEQFF,TGTGCCAGCAGCCCCGGACTAGCGGGAGTTGGATCGTACTACAATGAGCAGTTCTTC
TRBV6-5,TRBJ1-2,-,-,CASSRVSEGGYGYTF,TGTGCCAGCAGTCGTGTCTCGGAGGGAGGCTATGGCTACACCTTC
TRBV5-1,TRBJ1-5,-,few,CASSPGTHSYQPQHF,TGCGCCAGCAGCCCCGGGACACACTCTTATCAGCCCCAGCATTTT
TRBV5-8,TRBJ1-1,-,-,CASSLVRGDTEAFF,TGTGCCAGCAGCTTGGTCAGGGGCGACACTGAAGCTTTCTTT
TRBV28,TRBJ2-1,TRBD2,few,CASSLSGSSYNEQFF,TGTGCCAGCAGTTTAAGCGGGAGCTCCTACAATGAGCAGTTCTTC
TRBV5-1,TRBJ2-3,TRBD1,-,CASSLAGQGTDTQYF,TGCGCCAGCAGCTTGGCCGGACAGGGCACAGATACGCAGTATTTT
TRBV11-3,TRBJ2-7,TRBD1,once,CASSSLGQGQYF,TGTGCCAGCAGCTCGCTAGGACAGGGGCAGTACTTC
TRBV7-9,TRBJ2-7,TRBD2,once,CASSHSGRALDEQYF,TGTGCCAGCAGTCATAGCGGGAGGGCCCTCGACGAGCAGTACTTC
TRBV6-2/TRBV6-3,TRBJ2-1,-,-,CASSYVRTVSSYNEQFF,TGTGCCAGCAGTTACGTGCGGACAGTGAGCTCCTACAATGAGCAGTTCTTC
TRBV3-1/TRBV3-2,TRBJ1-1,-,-,CASSLQGDTEAFF,TGTGCCAGCAGTCTACAGGGTGACACTGAAGCTTTCTTT
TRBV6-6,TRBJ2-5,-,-,CASSYRDNQETQYF,TGTGCCAGCAGTTACCGGGACAACCAAGAGACCCAGTACTTC
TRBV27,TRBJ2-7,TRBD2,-,CASSLTSGSSYEQYF,TGTGCCAGCAGTTTGACTAGCGGGAGCTCCTACGAGCAGTACTTC
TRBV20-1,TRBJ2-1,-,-,CSASGPSHEQFF,TGCAGTGCTAGTGGCCCAAGCCATGAGCAGTTCTTC
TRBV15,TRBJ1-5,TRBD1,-,CATSRGETGGSQPQHF,TGTGCCACCAGCAGAGGAGAGACAGGGGGTAGTCAGCCCCAGCATTTT
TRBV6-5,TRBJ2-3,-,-,CASSYTSTDTQYF,TGTGCCAGCAGTTACACTAGCACAGATACGCAGTATTTT
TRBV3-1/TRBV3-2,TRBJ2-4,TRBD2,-,CASSQDPLASYIQYF,TGTGCCAGCAGCCAAGATCCACTAGCGAGTTACATTCAGTACTTC
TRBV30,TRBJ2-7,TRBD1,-,CAWNNQGQGGYEQYF,TGTGCCTGGAACAACCAGGGACAGGGAGGGTACGAGCAGTACTTC
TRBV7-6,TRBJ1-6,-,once,CASKDGQNWNSPLHF,TGTGCCAGCAAAGATGGACAGAACTGGAATTCACCCCTCCACTTT
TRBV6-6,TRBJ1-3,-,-,CASSYFDVLYF,TGTGCCAGCAGTTACTTCGATGTACTTTATTTT
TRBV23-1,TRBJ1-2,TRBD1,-,CASSHLTGGGYGYTF,TGCGCCAGCAGTCACCTAACAGGGGGAGGCTATGGCTACACCTTC
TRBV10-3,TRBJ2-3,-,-,CAISESRGIRTDTQYF,TGTGCCATCAGTGAGAGCCGGGGGATTCGTACAGATACGCAGTATTTT
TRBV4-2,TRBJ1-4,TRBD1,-,CASSQVSQGAGPNEKLFF,TGTGCCAGCAGCCAAGTCTCGCAGGGGGCAGGTCCTAATGAAAAACTGTTTTTT
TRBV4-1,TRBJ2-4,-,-,CASSQDWQGLKNIQYF,TGCGCCAGCAGCCAAGATTGGCAGGGCCTAAAAAACATTCAGTACTTC
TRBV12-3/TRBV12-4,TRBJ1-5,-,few,CASSRPGEPQHF,TGTGCCAGCAGCCGCCCGGGGGAGCCCCAGCATTTT
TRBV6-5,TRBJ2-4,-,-,CATSLKTVGKNIQYF,TGTGCCACGTCCCTTAAGACAGTGGGAAAAAACATTCAGTACTTC
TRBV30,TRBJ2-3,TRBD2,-,CAWSPRLAGGTDTQYF,TGTGCCTGGAGTCCGAGACTAGCGGGAGGCACAGATACGCAGTATTTT
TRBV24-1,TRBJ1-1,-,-,CATRGEGVMNTEAFF,TGTGCCACCAGAGGTGAGGGGGTCATGAACACTGAAGCTTTCTTT
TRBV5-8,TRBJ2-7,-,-,CASSGWGSYEQYF,TGTGCCAGCAGCGGCTGGGGCAGCTACGAGCAGTACTTC
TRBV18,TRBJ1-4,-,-,CASSPQAGATNEKLFF,TGTGCCAGCTCACCACAAGCGGGAGCAACTAATGAAAAACTGTTTTTT
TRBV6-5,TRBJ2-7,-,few,CASSYSRGEAYEQYF,TGTGCCAGCAGTTACTCGAGAGGGGAGGCCTACGAGCAGTACTTC
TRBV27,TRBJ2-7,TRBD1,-,CAGTGTGAYEQYF,TGTGCCGGCACCGGGACAGGGGCCTACGAGCAGTACTTC
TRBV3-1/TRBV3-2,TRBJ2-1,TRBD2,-,CASSRSERGTYNEQFF,TGTGCCAGCAGCCGCAGCGAGCGGGGGACCTACAATGAGCAGTTCTTC
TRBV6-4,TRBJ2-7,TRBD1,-,CASRPTDRHPSSYEQYF,TGTGCCAGCAGACCTACGGACAGGCATCCTTCCTCCTACGAGCAGTACTTC
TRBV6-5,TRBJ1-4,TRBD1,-,CASRGTGDSEKLFF,TGTGCCAGCAGGGGGACAGGGGATAGTGAAAAACTGTTTTTT